These 18 T cell receptor beta chains originate from one sample sequenced in a study of patients and donors after allogeneic stem cell transplantation. One entry per CDR3 protein, called by TCRdb with MiXCR from the RT-PCR reads. The data contain about 110,000 distinct CDR3 sequences, 35% of them singletons. Sequencing was done on a sample of blood, either unsorted or a sorted T cell fraction (not recorded which). Receptors were obtained from a human donor who was either an allogeneic HSCT recipient or a stem cell or donor lymphocyte infusion donor (not recorded which). It is not recorded whose cells these are; they may come from a transplant donor.

This clonotype was seen just once. V and J are TRBV12-3 or TRBV12-4 and TRBJ2-3; D is unclear. Between the trimmed V and J ends, which lost 10 bases and 14 bases, there was a span of 16 bases. This CDR3 comprises 10 residues. CDR3 coding DNA: TGTGCCACACAAAAGACACGGATGTATTTT. Translating gives CATQKTRMYF.

This clonotype came up a few times. The CDR3, as DNA: TGTGCCACCAGCCCGGGGACCTATAAAGAGACCCAGTACTTC. Protein: CATSPGTYKETQYF. The genes are TRBV24-1 and TRBJ2-5; perhaps D is TRBD1 or TRBD2 (5 bases each). The V and J ends lost 7 bases and 3 bases respectively, with 14 bases between them. CDR3 length: 14 amino acids. Germline V CDR1 and CDR2: KGHDR, SFDVKD.

The V call is TRBV6-6, the J call TRBJ1-6; no reliable D call. V lost 2 bases to trimming and J lost 0 bases, with 8 bases between them. The CDR3 has 16 amino acids. Germline V CDR1 and CDR2: MNHNY, SVGAGI (reference sequence). The CDR3 DNA is TGTGCCAGCAGTTACACCCAGAGCTCCTATAATTCACCCCTCCACTTT. Protein sequence: CASSYTQSSYNSPLHF.

This chain links TRBV24-1 with TRBJ2-3, with a tentative D call TRBD2 (7 bases). V was cut by 4 bases and J by 5 bases, with 15 bases left in between. Germline CDR1 is KGHDR and CDR2 is SFDVKD. CDR3 length equals 15 residues. Here the CDR3 reads CATSEGGARGDTQYF. The CDR3 DNA is TGTGCCACCAGTGAAGGGGGGGCTCGAGGAGATACGCAGTATTTT.

V and J are TRBV24-1 and TRBJ2-1; D possibly matches TRBD1 or TRBD2 (5 bases each). The CDR3 spans 12 residues. V was cut by 10 bases and J by 6 bases, with 12 bases left in between. Germline loops: CDR1 KGHDR, CDR2 SFDVKD. CDR3 nucleotides: TGTGCCACTGGGGGAGATATCAATGAGCAGTTCTTC. It translates to CATGGDINEQFF.

This chain links TRBV7-8 with TRBJ2-1; unclear D gene. Trimming stripped 7 bases from V and 0 bases from J, with 19 bases between. Germline V gene data show CDR1 as SGHVS and CDR2 as FQNEAQ. The CDR3 extends over 17 amino acids. CDR3 sequence reads: CASTHITGRSSYNEQFF. The CDR3 DNA follows: TGTGCCAGCACCCACATAACCGGACGGAGCTCCTACAATGAGCAGTTCTTC.

V usage is TRBV20-1 and J usage is TRBJ1-6, with 8 bases identical to TRBD1. This CDR3 comprises 17 residues. V lost 0 bases to trimming and J lost 7 bases; unmatched junction nucleotides: 11. The V gene's germline CDR1 is DFQATT and CDR2 SNEGSKA (reference sequence). Written as DNA, the CDR3 is TGCAGTGCTAGAGATCTCGCGGACAGGGACCCAAATTCACCCCTCCACTTT. Its protein is CSARDLADRDPNSPLHF.

V gene TRBV7-2 combines with J gene TRBJ2-3, with TRBD2 identical over 11 bases. J lost 0 bases, V lost 4 bases, and 3 bases had no gene match. The CDR3 is made up of 16 amino acids. CDR1 is SGHTA, CDR2 FQGNSA, per germline. The CDR3 region has the DNA TGTGCCAGCAGCTCGTGGACTAGCGGGAGCACAGATACGCAGTATTTT. This sequence encodes CASSSWTSGSTDTQYF. Full variable domain (rest looked up from reference TRBV7-2 and TRBJ2-3): GAGVSQSPSNKVTEKGKDVELRCDPISGHTALYWYRQSLGQGLEFLIYFQGNSAPDKSGLPSDRFSAERTGGSVSTLTIQRTQQEDSAVYLCASSSWTSGSTDTQYFGPGTRLTVL.

V and J are TRBV5-1 and TRBJ2-2; 11 bases map to TRBD2. Looked up from germline, CDR1 is SGHRS and CDR2 is YFSETQ. This CDR3 spans 18 amino acids. J was trimmed by 4 bases and V by 2 bases; bases with no gene match: 10. The CDR3 loop reads CASSFASGRILGTGELFF. The CDR3 DNA reads as TGCGCCAGCAGCTTCGCTAGCGGGAGGATCTTGGGCACCGGGGAGCTGTTTTTT.

This clonotype was counted between two and nine times. This sequence joins TRBV20-1 and TRBJ1-5; TRBD1 is a possible D gene (5 bases). The V gene's germline CDR1 is DFQATT and CDR2 SNEGSKA (reference sequence). V was cut by 5 bases and J by 1 base, with 18 bases left in between. The CDR3 runs 16 residues. In DNA form, the CDR3 reads TGCAGTGCTTCCACGTGGGGCGGGCCCAGCAATCAGCCCCAGCATTTT. Translating gives CSASTWGGPSNQPQHF.

The chain combines TRBV7-2 with TRBJ2-5; D is possibly TRBD2 (6 bases). There are 16 residues in the CDR3. Germline CDR1 and CDR2: SGHTA and FQGNSA. Trimming removed 2 bases at V and 2 bases at J, with 15 bases between. The CDR3 DNA follows: TGTGCCAGCAGCTTAACCGGGGCGGGGCTACAAGAGACCCAGTACTTC. It encodes CASSLTGAGLQETQYF.

This clonotype was observed a handful of times. V usage is TRBV24-1 and J usage is TRBJ2-2; D uncertain. Trimming left V 2 bases short and J 1 base short, with 7 bases between. The length of the CDR3 is 15 residues. The germline gives CDR1 KGHDR, CDR2 SFDVKD. CDR3 protein: CATSDYTENTGELFF. CDR3 DNA sequence: TGTGCCACCAGTGATTATACAGAGAACACCGGGGAGCTGTTTTTT.

The genes are TRBV18 and TRBJ2-5; D is unclear. CDR1 and CDR2 (germline): KGHSH, LQKENI. The germline V and J ends were trimmed by 2 bases and 5 bases, with 15 bases remaining between them. The CDR3 totals 15 residues. In nucleotides, the CDR3 is TGTGCCAGCTCACCAACGGCGCCAAACCGGGAGACCCAGTACTTC. It yields the protein CASSPTAPNRETQYF.

This clonotype has only one observation. A much larger clone is a single base away; this may be a read error. In this CDR3 the conserved last residue, phenylalanine or tryptophan, is missing, so a read error is likely. CDR3: CASSLDLGSGNQPQHL. In DNA form, the CDR3 reads TGTGCCAGCAGTTTGGACCTCGGGAGCGGCAATCAGCCCCAGCATTTG. V is TRBV12-3 or TRBV12-4 and J is TRBJ1-5; unclear D gene. V gave up 3 bases and J gave up 2 bases, with 14 bases separating them. This CDR3 has 16 residues.

This chain joins TRBV7-2 and TRBJ2-4, with a possible D match to TRBD2 (7 bases). Germline V gene sequence: CDR1 SGHTA, CDR2 FQGNSA. Trimming took 1 base from V and 1 from J, leaving 20 bases between them. This CDR3 is 19 amino acids long. CDR3 amino acids: CASSLVGLGGGVAKNIQYF. In DNA, the CDR3 is TGTGCCAGCAGCTTAGTGGGATTGGGAGGGGGTGTCGCCAAAAACATTCAGTACTTC.

This clonotype was seen just once. This chain connects TRBV9 to TRBJ2-2; D not certain. Germline V gene lookup returns CDR1 SGDLS and CDR2 YYNGEE. V lost 2 bases and J 2 bases, leaving 10 bases between the germline ends. The CDR3 is made up of 15 amino acids. The DNA for the CDR3 is TGTGCCAGCAGCGTCCTAACGGATAACACCGGGGAGCTGTTTTTT. Translating gives CASSVLTDNTGELFF.

This clonotype was seen a handful of times. The chain has TRBV20-1 and TRBJ2-4; the match to TRBD2 covers 8 bases. Germline-derived CDR1 and CDR2 are DFQATT and SNEGSKA (reference sequence). The CDR3 covers 13 residues. The J segment lost 8 bases and the V segment lost 3 bases, leaving 6 bases of the junction unmatched. CDR3 sequence: CSARASGYHIQYF. CDR3 sequence (DNA): TGCAGTGCTAGGGCTAGCGGGTACCACATTCAGTACTTC.

This clonotype was detected a few times. This sequence joins TRBV9 and TRBJ1-4; 8 nucleotides align to TRBD1. Looked up from germline, CDR1 is SGDLS and CDR2 is YYNGEE. Trimming cost V 0 bases and J 7 bases; bases outside gene matches: 8. The CDR3 spans 16 residues. CDR3 nucleotides: TGTGCCAGCAGCGTAGGCGCCGGGACAGGAGGTGAAAAACTGTTTTTT. It codes for CASSVGAGTGGEKLFF.